A selection of T cell receptor beta chains follows, all from one sample in a study of cytomegalovirus exposure and HLA in healthy donors. Sequenced by immunoSEQ multiplex PCR; TCRdb stores in-frame clones only, minus some. The sample lists 200,000 to 250,000 clones; more than 75% were seen once. Material for sequencing was PBMCs. Receptor source: a woman aged 40 to 50 in good health and CMV-seropositive. Both conserved end residues are part of each CDR3. A D gene is named only where the DNA matches it firmly. Size is stated for part of the rows, as once, few or many counts, or as a class when the clone is expanded.

CDR3nt	CDR3aa	abundance	j_gene	d_gene	len	v_gene
TGTGCCAGCTCACCGGGGACAGGGGGCCGGGAGCAGTTCTTC	CASSPGTGGREQFF	-	TRBJ2-1	TRBD1	14	TRBV18
TGTGCCGGAATACAGGGGAGCCTAAACACTGAAGCTTTCTTT	CAGIQGSLNTEAFF	-	TRBJ1-1	TRBD1	14	TRBV7-2
TGCGCCAGCAGCCAGGGGAGGGGACTAGCGGGTAACTACAATGAGCAGTTCTTC	CASSQGRGLAGNYNEQFF	once	TRBJ2-1	TRBD2	18	TRBV4-1
TGCGCCAGGTTACTAGCGGGGGCCATTCACTCCTACAATGAGCAGTTCTTC	CARLLAGAIHSYNEQFF	-	TRBJ2-1	TRBD2	17	TRBV5-1
TGTGCCTGGAGTGGATCCCCCAGGTATAGCAATCAGCCCCAGCATTTT	CAWSGSPRYSNQPQHF	-	TRBJ1-5	-	16	TRBV30
TGCACCAGCAGCCAAGTCCGACAGGGGGGGAATGAGCAGTTCTTC	CTSSQVRQGGNEQFF	-	TRBJ2-1	-	15	TRBV1
TGTGCCAGCCGACAGGGGAACATGAACACTGAAGCTTTCTTT	CASRQGNMNTEAFF	-	TRBJ1-1	TRBD1	14	TRBV7-3
TGCAGCGTTCCCGGGACAGGCAATGAAAAACTGTTTTTT	CSVPGTGNEKLFF	-	TRBJ1-4	TRBD1	13	TRBV29-1
TGTGCCAGCAGCTTAGGATACGCAGGGTTTCGAGGCTACACCTTC	CASSLGYAGFRGYTF	-	TRBJ1-2	-	15	TRBV11-2
TGTGCCAGCAGCATCGACAGGGTCATCAACGCCATATATTTT	CASSIDRVINAIYF	-	TRBJ1-3	TRBD1	14	TRBV7-8
TGTGCCAGCAGCTTGACAGATTGGGTGGGCACTGAAGCTTTCTTT	CASSLTDWVGTEAFF	-	TRBJ1-1	-	15	TRBV5-5
TGTGCCAGAAGCTCCCGTCGCAATCAAACAGGGAACTCCTACGAGCAGTACTTC	CARSSRRNQTGNSYEQYF	few	TRBJ2-7	-	18	TRBV5-3
TGTGCCAGCAGCGTTGGGACAGGACAACCTTACGAGCAGTACTTC	CASSVGTGQPYEQYF	-	TRBJ2-7	TRBD1	15	TRBV7-2
TGTGCCAGCGAACAGGGGAGCAATCAGCCCCAGCATTTT	CASEQGSNQPQHF	-	TRBJ1-5	TRBD1	13	TRBV6-1
TGCAGCGTTGAAGACGCGGACAGAACCTATGGCTACACCTTC	CSVEDADRTYGYTF	-	TRBJ1-2	-	14	TRBV29-1
TGTGCCAGCACCCCAACGGGGGGACTCGGGGAGCTGTTTTTT	CASTPTGGLGELFF	-	TRBJ2-2	TRBD2	14	TRBV7-9
TGTGCCAGTAGTATCGGCAGGAGCAATCAGCCCCAGCATTTT	CASSIGRSNQPQHF	-	TRBJ1-5	-	14	TRBV19
TGCGCCAGCGGTCAATCAGGGGGCAACACTGAAGCTTTCTTT	CASGQSGGNTEAFF	-	TRBJ1-1	TRBD1	14	TRBV5-1
TGTGCCAGCAGCTTGGGGTCGGACAGATTTTACGAGCAGTACTTC	CASSLGSDRFYEQYF	once	TRBJ2-7	-	15	TRBV11-3
TGCGCCAGCAGCCAGGGACAGGGTTTAATAGGCGAGCAGTACTTC	CASSQGQGLIGEQYF	once	TRBJ2-7	TRBD1	15	TRBV4-3
TGTGCCAGCAGGGGCAGACTAGCGGGGGGGCTGGGGCAGTACTTC	CASRGRLAGGLGQYF	-	TRBJ2-7	TRBD2	15	TRBV28
TGCGCCAGCAGCTTGGAGCGGGAGGAGGAGACCCAGTACTTC	CASSLEREEETQYF	-	TRBJ2-5	TRBD2	14	TRBV5-1
TGTGCCAGCTGGCTCCCTTCAAACACAGATACGCAGTATTTT	CASWLPSNTDTQYF	-	TRBJ2-3	-	14	TRBV21-1
TGCGCCAGCAGCTTGGAACCGGGACTTAATGAAAAACTGTTTTTT	CASSLEPGLNEKLFF	-	TRBJ1-4	-	15	TRBV5-1
TGTGCCAGTAGTATAAGTGACGGGACTGATGGCTACACCTTC	CASSISDGTDGYTF	once	TRBJ1-2	-	14	TRBV19
TGTGCCAGCAGCCAAGATAGGGGACTAGCGCGGGATACGCAGTATTTT	CASSQDRGLARDTQYF	few	TRBJ2-3	TRBD2	16	TRBV4-2
TGTGCCAGCAGCTTTCCCGGGACTAGGATCTTCTTC	CASSFPGTRIFF	-	TRBJ2-1	TRBD2	12	TRBV7-6
TGTGCCAGTAGTATAGCGTCCTCCTCTGGAAACACCATATATTTT	CASSIASSSGNTIYF	-	TRBJ1-3	-	15	TRBV19
TGTGCCAGCAGCTTAGGACGACAGGGGAACTCTGGAAACACCATATATTTT	CASSLGRQGNSGNTIYF	-	TRBJ1-3	TRBD1	17	TRBV7-8
TGTGCCAGCAGTTACGGGCGTTCACGAGGGAAAGAGCAGTACTTC	CASSYGRSRGKEQYF	-	TRBJ2-7	-	15	TRBV6-6
TGTGCCAGCAGCTCACGAACTAGCGGGGGTAGCACAGATACGCAGTATTTT	CASSSRTSGGSTDTQYF	-	TRBJ2-3	TRBD2	17	TRBV7-2
TGTGCCAGCAGTTCCCTACCCCGACAGGGGGCAGGTCAGCCCCAGCATTTT	CASSSLPRQGAGQPQHF	-	TRBJ1-5	TRBD1	17	TRBV28
TGCGCCAGCAGCCAAGATTATGGGACTAGCGGCTACGAGCAGTACTTC	CASSQDYGTSGYEQYF	once	TRBJ2-7	TRBD2	16	TRBV4-3
TGTGCCACCAGCACCTGGACTAGCGGGGCCACAGATACGCAGTATTTT	CATSTWTSGATDTQYF	-	TRBJ2-3	TRBD2	16	TRBV15
TGTGCCAGCAGCTTTTCGGCGGGATCCCGCTACAATGAGCAGTTCTTC	CASSFSAGSRYNEQFF	-	TRBJ2-1	-	16	TRBV7-9